This is a list of T cell receptor beta chains from one sample in a study of blood T cell repertoires in COVID-19. Produced via immunoSEQ multiplex PCR; TCRdb's table is partial and in-frame only. Of about 250,000 clones in the sample, around 91% were seen once. Sequencing was carried out using PBMCs or T cells enriched from blood (not recorded which). These receptor sequences come from a woman aged 18-29 years who had recovered from COVID-19. CDR3s include the opening cysteine and the closing phenylalanine or tryptophan. Each record gives: J gene, clone size, V gene, D gene, CDR3 protein, CDR3 DNA. A D gene is named only where the DNA matches it firmly. Rows may omit the clone size; those that give it use once, few, many or a size class.

j_gene: TRBJ2-5; abundance: few; v_gene: TRBV25-1; d_gene: TRBD2; CDR3aa: CASRSGTSGKETQYF; CDR3nt: TGTGCCAGCAGATCCGGGACTAGCGGGAAAGAGACCCAGTACTTC
j_gene: TRBJ2-7; abundance: once; v_gene: TRBV27; d_gene: TRBD1; CDR3aa: CASRSGTGPYEQYF; CDR3nt: TGTGCCAGCAGATCCGGGACAGGGCCCTACGAGCAGTACTTC
j_gene: TRBJ2-4; abundance: NA; v_gene: TRBV19; d_gene: TRBD1; CDR3aa: CASKGQGEAKNIQYF; CDR3nt: TGTGCCAGCAAAGGACAGGGCGAGGCCAAAAACATTCAGTACTTC
j_gene: TRBJ1-1; abundance: few; v_gene: TRBV6-5; d_gene: NA; CDR3aa: CASSFPDSTVRAEAFF; CDR3nt: TGTGCCAGCAGTTTCCCAGACTCGACGGTGAGAGCTGAAGCTTTCTTT
j_gene: TRBJ2-1; abundance: NA; v_gene: TRBV5-6; d_gene: TRBD2; CDR3aa: CASSFNPGLAANEQFF; CDR3nt: TGTGCCAGCAGCTTCAACCCGGGACTAGCGGCTAATGAGCAGTTCTTC
j_gene: TRBJ1-1; abundance: NA; v_gene: TRBV2; d_gene: NA; CDR3aa: CASSRSLQGTEAFF; CDR3nt: TGTGCCAGCAGTAGGAGCCTTCAGGGGACTGAAGCTTTCTTT
j_gene: TRBJ1-5; abundance: NA; v_gene: TRBV21-1; d_gene: NA; CDR3aa: CASSKVEGDYGNQPQHF; CDR3nt: TGTGCCAGCAGCAAAGTTGAGGGGGATTACGGCAATCAGCCCCAGCATTTT
j_gene: TRBJ1-5; abundance: NA; v_gene: TRBV2; d_gene: NA; CDR3aa: CASRLQGYSNQPQHF; CDR3nt: TGTGCCAGCAGGTTACAGGGATATAGCAATCAGCCCCAGCATTTT
j_gene: TRBJ2-7; abundance: NA; v_gene: TRBV13; d_gene: TRBD1; CDR3aa: CASRLRDRGVGEQYF; CDR3nt: TGTGCCAGCAGACTCCGGGACAGGGGAGTGGGGGAGCAGTACTTC
j_gene: TRBJ2-3; abundance: NA; v_gene: TRBV19; d_gene: TRBD2; CDR3aa: CASRRMAGRAQYF; CDR3nt: TGTGCCAGTAGGAGGATGGCAGGGAGGGCGCAGTATTTT
j_gene: TRBJ1-2; abundance: NA; v_gene: TRBV3-1/TRBV3-2; d_gene: NA; CDR3aa: CASSQAASPGGGYTF; CDR3nt: TGTGCCAGCAGCCAAGCCGCCAGCCCAGGTGGGGGCTACACCTTC
j_gene: TRBJ1-1; abundance: NA; v_gene: TRBV13; d_gene: NA; CDR3aa: CASSRWTGYTEAFF; CDR3nt: TGTGCCAGCAGCCGCTGGACGGGGTACACTGAAGCTTTCTTT
j_gene: TRBJ2-3; abundance: NA; v_gene: TRBV7-9; d_gene: TRBD2; CDR3aa: CASSASGGSTDTQYF; CDR3nt: TGTGCCAGCAGCGCTAGCGGGGGAAGCACAGATACGCAGTATTTT
j_gene: TRBJ1-2; abundance: NA; v_gene: TRBV5-4; d_gene: TRBD1; CDR3aa: CASSVPGQGASGYTF; CDR3nt: TGTGCCAGCAGCGTTCCGGGACAGGGGGCTTCTGGCTACACCTTC
j_gene: TRBJ2-3; abundance: NA; v_gene: TRBV6-5; d_gene: TRBD2; CDR3aa: CASGRVGTDTQYF; CDR3nt: TGTGCCTCTGGGAGGGTAGGGACAGATACGCAGTATTTT
j_gene: TRBJ2-3; abundance: NA; v_gene: TRBV3-1/TRBV3-2; d_gene: NA; CDR3aa: CASSQNRGSTDTQYF; CDR3nt: TGTGCCAGCAGCCAGAACCGGGGGTCCACAGATACGCAGTATTTT
j_gene: TRBJ1-6; abundance: NA; v_gene: TRBV19; d_gene: TRBD1; CDR3aa: CASSIGRQGSNSPLHF; CDR3nt: TGTGCCAGTAGTATTGGCCGACAGGGAAGTAATTCACCCCTCCACTTT
j_gene: TRBJ1-1; abundance: NA; v_gene: TRBV5-1; d_gene: NA; CDR3aa: CASSLGPRANTEAFF; CDR3nt: TGCGCCAGCAGCTTGGGGCCCAGGGCGAACACTGAAGCTTTCTTT
j_gene: TRBJ2-7; abundance: NA; v_gene: TRBV10-1; d_gene: NA; CDR3aa: CASSERGYEQYF; CDR3nt: TGCGCCAGCAGTGAGAGAGGTTATGAGCAGTACTTC
j_gene: TRBJ1-5; abundance: NA; v_gene: TRBV5-6; d_gene: NA; CDR3aa: CASSHGTLVDQPQHF; CDR3nt: TGTGCCAGCAGCCATGGGACACTAGTCGATCAGCCCCAGCATTTT
j_gene: TRBJ1-5; abundance: once; v_gene: TRBV5-1; d_gene: NA; CDR3aa: CASSQGNNQPQHF; CDR3nt: TGCGCCAGCAGCCAGGGTAACAATCAGCCCCAGCATTTT
j_gene: TRBJ2-7; abundance: NA; v_gene: TRBV10-3; d_gene: NA; CDR3aa: CAISESTRFLNEQYF; CDR3nt: TGTGCCATCAGTGAGTCGACCAGGTTCTTGAACGAGCAGTACTTC
j_gene: TRBJ2-7; abundance: NA; v_gene: TRBV7-6; d_gene: NA; CDR3aa: CASSLLSSGGGEQYF; CDR3nt: TGTGCCAGCAGCTTATTAAGCAGCGGCGGTGGCGAGCAGTACTTC
j_gene: TRBJ2-3; abundance: NA; v_gene: TRBV9; d_gene: NA; CDR3aa: CASSVSGSTDTQYF; CDR3nt: TGTGCCAGCAGCGTTAGCGGTAGCACAGATACGCAGTATTTT
j_gene: TRBJ2-1; abundance: NA; v_gene: TRBV3-1/TRBV3-2; d_gene: TRBD2; CDR3aa: CASSQPLAGGRYNEQFF; CDR3nt: TGTGCCAGCAGCCAGCCTTTAGCGGGGGGCCGGTACAATGAGCAGTTCTTC
j_gene: TRBJ2-7; abundance: NA; v_gene: TRBV21-1; d_gene: NA; CDR3aa: CASIPGLAGALKYEQYF; CDR3nt: TGTGCCAGCATCCCTGGGCTAGCGGGGGCCCTTAAGTACGAGCAGTACTTC
j_gene: TRBJ2-2; abundance: NA; v_gene: TRBV9; d_gene: NA; CDR3aa: CASSRAGELFF; CDR3nt: TGTGCCAGCAGCCGTGCCGGGGAGCTGTTTTTT
j_gene: TRBJ2-5; abundance: NA; v_gene: TRBV4-2; d_gene: NA; CDR3aa: CASSQSPGYLETQYF; CDR3nt: TGTGCCAGCAGCCAATCCCCGGGTTATTTAGAGACCCAGTACTTC
j_gene: TRBJ1-3; abundance: NA; v_gene: TRBV13; d_gene: NA; CDR3aa: CASSLDGAGAGNTIYF; CDR3nt: TGTGCCAGCAGCTTAGATGGGGCTGGGGCGGGAAACACCATATATTTT
j_gene: TRBJ1-1; abundance: NA; v_gene: TRBV11-2; d_gene: NA; CDR3aa: CASSSTALNTEAFF; CDR3nt: TGTGCCAGCAGCTCGACAGCCTTGAACACTGAAGCTTTCTTT
j_gene: TRBJ2-5; abundance: NA; v_gene: TRBV28; d_gene: TRBD2; CDR3aa: CASSSPGGGGETQYF; CDR3nt: TGTGCCAGCAGTTCCCCCGGCGGGGGAGGAGAGACCCAGTACTTC
j_gene: TRBJ2-5; abundance: NA; v_gene: TRBV5-4; d_gene: TRBD1; CDR3aa: CASSGTVQETQYF; CDR3nt: TGTGCCAGCAGCGGGACAGTTCAAGAGACCCAGTACTTC
j_gene: TRBJ1-1; abundance: NA; v_gene: TRBV15; d_gene: TRBD1; CDR3aa: CATRARGQGAIATEAFF; CDR3nt: TGTGCCACCAGAGCGAGGGGACAGGGGGCAATAGCGACTGAAGCTTTCTTT
j_gene: TRBJ2-3; abundance: once; v_gene: TRBV29-1; d_gene: NA; CDR3aa: CSTGRALTDTQYF; CDR3nt: TGCAGCACCGGCAGGGCTCTCACAGATACGCAGTATTTT